This TCR beta chain was documented in a study of CD8+ T cells in alopecia areata. Study outcomes and limitations: Clonality in the scalp and expanded CD8+ clones ranked among the top 100 were significantly decreased by tofacitinib. Because of a solitary nonresponder, the connection of baseline CD8+ expansion to response stays uncertain. Across lesional scalp, and particularly alopecia totalis/universalis, clonality surpassed that of normal scalp.

Concerning this clone: Its specificity is not known.

The treatment: oral pan-JAK inhibitor, 5-10 mg twice daily. The study team obtained lesional scalp punch biopsies and peripheral blood from alopecia areata patients. V lost 4 bases and J 4 bases, leaving 13 bases between the germline ends. The CDR3 has 13 residues. Germline assignment: CDR1 SQVTM and CDR2 ANQGSEA. Following extraction, RNA underwent reverse transcription to cDNA, which served as the sequencing template. Some clones are missing from TCRdb's copy, which holds only in-frame ones; the method was immunoSEQ multiplex PCR. The sample yields 150,000 to 200,000 clones, less than 65% seen once.

The chain carries TRBV29-1 and TRBJ1-1; D not resolved. The clonotype originates from a human donor with alopecia areata. The sample here was CD4+ T cells sorted from blood, taken at week 24, from a patient treated with tofacitinib. DNA of the CDR3: TGCAGCGTTGGTGGGGTTCAGACCACTGAAGCTTTCTTT. It encodes CSVGGVQTTEAFF.